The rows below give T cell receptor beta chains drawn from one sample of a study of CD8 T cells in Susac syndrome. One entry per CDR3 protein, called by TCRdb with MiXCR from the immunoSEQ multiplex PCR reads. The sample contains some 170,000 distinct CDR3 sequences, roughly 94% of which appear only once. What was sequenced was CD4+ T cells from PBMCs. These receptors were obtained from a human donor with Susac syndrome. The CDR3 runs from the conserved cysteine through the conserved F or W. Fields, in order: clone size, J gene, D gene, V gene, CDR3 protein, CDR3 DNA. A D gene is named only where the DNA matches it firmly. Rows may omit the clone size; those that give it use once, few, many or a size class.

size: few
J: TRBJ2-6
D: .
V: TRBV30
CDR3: CAWSVGGANVLTF
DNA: TGTGCCTGGAGTGTTGGTGGGGCCAACGTCCTGACTTTC

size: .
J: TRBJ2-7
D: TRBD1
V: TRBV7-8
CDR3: CASSSIRTGWYEQYF
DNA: TGTGCCAGCAGCTCAATCAGGACAGGGTGGTACGAGCAGTACTTC

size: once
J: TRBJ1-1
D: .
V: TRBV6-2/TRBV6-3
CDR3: CASSARIWGTEAFF
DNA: TGTGCCAGCAGTGCCAGGATCTGGGGGACTGAAGCTTTCTTT

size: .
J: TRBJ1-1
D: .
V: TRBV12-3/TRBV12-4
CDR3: CASTDSGNTEAFF
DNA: TGTGCCAGCACCGACTCGGGTAACACTGAAGCTTTCTTT

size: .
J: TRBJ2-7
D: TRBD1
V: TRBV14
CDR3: CASSRGHSYEQYF
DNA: TGTGCCAGCAGCAGGGGGCACTCCTACGAGCAGTACTTC

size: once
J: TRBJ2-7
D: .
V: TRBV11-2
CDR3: CASSMDSLSYEQYF
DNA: TGTGCCAGCAGCATGGACTCTCTCTCCTACGAGCAGTACTTC

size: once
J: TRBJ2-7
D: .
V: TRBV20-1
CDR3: CSVPSQDSYEQYF
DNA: TGCAGTGTACCGTCCCAGGACTCCTACGAGCAGTACTTC

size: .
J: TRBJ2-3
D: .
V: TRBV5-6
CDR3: CASSFAGRTDTQYF
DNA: TGTGCCAGCAGCTTCGCGGGCCGCACAGATACGCAGTATTTT

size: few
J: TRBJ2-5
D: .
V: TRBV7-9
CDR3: CASSPDSVTQYF
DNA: TGTGCCAGCAGCCCTGACTCCGTTACCCAGTACTTC

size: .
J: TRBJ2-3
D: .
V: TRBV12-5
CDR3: CASGLVQRGTDTQYF
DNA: TGTGCTAGTGGTTTGGTACAGAGAGGCACAGATACGCAGTATTTT

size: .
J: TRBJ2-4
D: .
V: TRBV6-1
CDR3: CASSDGTSLAKNIQYF
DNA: TGTGCCAGCAGTGATGGAACGTCTCTAGCCAAAAACATTCAGTACTTC

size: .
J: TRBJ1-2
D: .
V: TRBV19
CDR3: CASSIRRTEIYGYTF
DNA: TGTGCCAGTAGTATACGCAGGACGGAGATCTATGGCTACACCTTC

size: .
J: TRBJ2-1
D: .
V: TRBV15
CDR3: CATSRGGGNEQFF
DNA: TGTGCCACCAGCAGAGGAGGGGGGAATGAGCAGTTCTTC

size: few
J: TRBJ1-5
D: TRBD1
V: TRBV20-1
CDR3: CSARDRGGNQPQHF
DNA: TGCAGTGCTAGGGACAGGGGAGGCAATCAGCCCCAGCATTTT

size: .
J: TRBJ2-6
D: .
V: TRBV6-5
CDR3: CASSYSSGTSGANVLTF
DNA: TGTGCCAGCAGCTACTCGTCCGGGACCTCTGGGGCCAACGTCCTGACTTTC

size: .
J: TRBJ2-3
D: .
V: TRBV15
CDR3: CATSSRQAYTDTQYF
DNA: TGTGCCACCAGCTCTCGACAGGCGTACACAGATACGCAGTATTTT

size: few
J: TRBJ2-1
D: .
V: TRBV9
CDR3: CASSVGSYNEQFF
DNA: TGTGCCAGCAGCGTCGGGAGTTACAATGAGCAGTTCTTC

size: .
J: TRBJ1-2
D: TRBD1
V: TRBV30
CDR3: CAHWTGSGYTF
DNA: TGTGCCCATTGGACAGGGTCTGGCTACACCTTC

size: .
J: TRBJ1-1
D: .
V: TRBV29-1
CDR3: CSVEVQGLNTEAFF
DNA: TGCAGCGTTGAGGTGCAGGGATTGAACACTGAAGCTTTCTTT

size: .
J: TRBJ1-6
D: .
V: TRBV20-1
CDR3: CSASRLYNSPLHF
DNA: TGCAGTGCTAGTCGACTGTATAATTCACCCCTCCACTTT

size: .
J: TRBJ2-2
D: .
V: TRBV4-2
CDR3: CASSQDGTLGELFF
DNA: TGTGCCAGCAGCCAAGATGGGACTCTCGGGGAGCTGTTTTTT

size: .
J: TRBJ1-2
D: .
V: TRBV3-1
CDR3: CASSRSGVDGYTF
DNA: TGTGCCAGCAGCCGCTCGGGAGTGGATGGCTACACCTTC

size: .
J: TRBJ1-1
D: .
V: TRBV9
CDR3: CASSVAEGGGTEAFF
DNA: TGTGCCAGCAGCGTAGCTGAGGGGGGCGGCACTGAAGCTTTCTTT